This T cell receptor (beta chain) was identified in a study of vaccination and CD4 T cells after COVID-19 (dated by TCRdb to between 2021 and 2024). Describing the broader study: The convalescent cohort comprised six males and four females, including two Hispanic individuals, seven Caucasians, two Asians and one multiracial person. Two doses of either the Pfizer-BioNTech BNT162b2 vaccine (n=8) or the Moderna mRNA-1273 vaccine (n=2) were administered to participants. Post-COVID blood samples were collected from convalescent patients a median of about 92 days after diagnosis, with a range of about 35 to 170 days. Post-vaccine blood samples were taken a median of around 68 days after the second vaccine dose, with a range of about 13 to 250 days. Culture stimuli were overlapping spike peptide pools from SARS-CoV-2 and from the common cold coronaviruses HCoV-NL63, HCoV-OC43 and HCoV-229E. Control cultures received a CEFX viral epitope pool as the positive control, an HIV-1 Nef peptide pool as the negative control, or no peptide. In around 9 COVID-19 convalescent patients and 4 infection-naive healthy vaccine recipients, researchers compared the spike-specific CD4+ TCR repertoire from before mRNA vaccination with the repertoire from after. What the work shows at the level of the full study, not this receptor alone: Nearly all vaccine-specific clones in convalescent patients (304 of 307) were mono-reactive for SARS-CoV-2 spike rather than cross-reactive with common cold coronaviruses. Among the post-vaccine SARS-CoV-2-reactive clones in convalescent patients, a median roughly 85% showed up only after vaccination, which suggests vaccine-specific priming. The median number of SARS-CoV-2-reactive clonotypes rose from 20 to 25 after infection to some 37 after vaccination, but the change was not significant. The number of convalescent patients in the study was relatively small, and the study did not examine early timepoints following natural infection.

Looking up the germline V gene yields CDR1 SNHLY and CDR2 FYNNEI. The junction shows trimming of 5 bases on V and 0 bases on J, plus 8 bases between the germline ends. Including the terminal cysteine and phenylalanine, the CDR3 comprises 14 residues. The CDR3 DNA has 42 bases and is translated from base 1. This clonotype showed up just a few times. Its antigen is still unknown. No per-base quality is available; no much larger clone lies one base away. Libraries were made using PCR. DNA from cultured CD4+ T cells underwent TCR sequencing with the Oncomine TCR Beta short-read assay at the Johns Hopkins FTIC core. The QIAamp micro DNA kit was used to extract genomic DNA from the cultured CD4+ T cells. Oncomine TCR Beta libraries from cultured CD4+ T cells were pooled with unique dual indexes and sequenced on an Illumina iSeq 100. In the source study's methods: Non-productive sequences were removed, and CDR3s that did not start with C, did not end with F or W, or were shorter than 7 amino acids were discarded. The MANAFEST web application identified antigen-specific clonotypes by comparing peptide-stimulated wells against reference wells and other culture wells. For a clone to be called positive, the clone needed an FDR below 0.05, an odds ratio above 5, and a productive frequency above 0.1% in at least two of three replicate wells. Clonotypes that were significantly expanded in both SARS-CoV-2 spike wells and at least one common cold coronavirus spike condition were defined as cross-reactive. CDR3 homology was assessed with Levenshtein distances (stringdist) and unrooted phylogenetic trees (ape) in R version 3.6.1. TCRdb trimmed public reads at Q25 via fastp, called clones via MiXCR and kept in-frame beta chains. Identical CDR3 protein sequences are pooled into one entry, listed with their most common genes and DNA. TCRdb assigned the V and J calls; the authors' analysis was not used. For this sample the table gives 25,000 to 30,000 distinct CDR3 sequences, of which 40% to 55% were detected only once. Clones ranked in the top ten supply 28% of the sample.

The label giving this sample's treatment or condition can be read as: approximately 9-day PBMC culture with coronavirus spike peptide pools or control peptides (ViraFEST assay). To expand antigen-specific T cells with peptide pools and then pick out the expanded clonotypes through TCR sequencing, the study relied on the ViraFEST assay. Negative nucleocapsid antibody tests before and after vaccination confirmed that the healthy vaccine recipients had no prior SARS-CoV-2 infection. About 1.8 million PBMCs per well were cultured in IMDM with roughly 5% human AB serum and roughly 9.3 IU/ml IL-2, plus 10 ug/ml peptide pools. On days 3 and 7, half of the culture medium was replaced with fresh IL-2-containing medium. CD4+ T cells were isolated after around 11 days of culture through negative selection using the EasySep CD4+ T cell isolation kit. PBMCs were separated from whole blood using Ficoll-Paque Plus gradient centrifugation and then either used fresh or cryopreserved at -140C. In general, triplicate wells were set up for every culture condition.

This receptor was taken from a human donor who received a COVID-19 vaccine. The specimen comprised CD4+ T cells from blood, cultured in vitro, sampled before SARS-CoV-2 vaccination. The rearranged segments are TRBV2 and TRBJ1-5, with the D segment identity uncertain. The CDR3 is CASSPQDSNQPQHF. The DNA is TGTGCCAGCAGTCCTCAGGATAGCAATCAGCCCCAGCATTTT.